The T cell receptor beta chain described here comes from a study of T-cell memory formation after mild COVID-19. Study-wide background: Largely donor-specific TCR clusters were found. Study-wide results and caveats: While clones contracting from day 15 to 85 were balanced between CD4 and CD8, later expanders leaned CD4+. Those CD4+ clones that contracted were mainly in CM and EM (CD8+ ones in EMRA).

A 5'RACE reaction primed in the constant segment made cDNA libraries of TCR alpha and TCR beta, and these carried sample barcodes and UMIs. TCRdb re-analysed the 5' RACE reads in MiXCR, keeping a single row per CDR3 protein. Here the sample spans 430,000 or so distinct CDR3 sequences, about 23% being singletons. Germline V gives CDR1 ENHRY, CDR2 SYGVKD. V was clipped by 3 bases and J by 0 bases, with 9 bases between them. The CDR3 runs to 15 residues. Of note for this clonotype: Its antigen is not identified.

The receptor's source is an adult woman who had mild COVID-19 (a few samples of this study predate the infection). Cell type and time point are not known. The chain recombines TRBV10-3 with TRBJ1-3; a possible D gene is TRBD1 (6 bases). Source material: PBMCs or a T cell subset sorted from them (not recorded which). The CDR3 region is CAISDQGYSGNTIYF. CDR3 in DNA: TGTGCCATCAGTGATCAGGGGTACTCTGGAAACACCATATATTTT.